This T cell receptor (beta chain) emerged from a study of Graves' ophthalmopathy and Graves' hyperthyroidism. General study points: Detection in blood was also observed for most expanded thyroid clonotypes above 0.001 frequency.

The sequenced template was RNA, covering the TCR beta CDR3 region. RT-PCR was first run with HTBI primers, then multiplex PCR in a second round. TCRdb reprocessed the multiplex PCR reads via MiXCR and lists one record per CDR3 protein. The sample includes about 620,000 distinct CDR3 sequences, approximately 22% of them seen just once. Hyperthyroidism cases were recent diagnoses of under 2 months' duration in people aged 18 to 65. Germline CDR1 and CDR2: MNHEY and SMNVEV (reference sequence). CDR3 size: 17 residues. The V end lost 8 bases, the J end lost 1 base, and 23 bases lay between the germline ends. Comment on this clonotype: What it binds is not known.

This clonotype was sampled from a woman aged 18-29 years with stable Graves' hyperthyroidism. Some clones in this sample may be carry-over from other donors' samples. The V and J genes are TRBV27 and TRBJ1-2, with D perhaps TRBD1 (5 bases). The source material was peripheral blood. The CDR3 is CASCAGVGVFSNYGYTF. The CDR3 DNA follows: TGTGCCAGCTGCGCTGGGGTAGGGGTTTTTAGTAACTATGGCTACACCTTC.